The 16 T cell receptor beta chains below were found in one sample sequenced in a study of response to subunit inactivated influenza vaccine. Each CDR3 protein is one row after TCRdb ran MiXCR on the RT-PCR reads. Altogether a few hundred thousand distinct CDR3 sequences are present, about 15% being singletons, with the ten largest covering around 10%. The sample was PBMCs from blood, taken 12 days after vaccination. These receptors originate from a man over 45 who received an inactivated influenza vaccine.

J is TRBJ2-3 and V is TRBV7-2; D gene uncertain. From germline, CDR1 is SGHTA and CDR2 FQGNSA. This CDR3 contains 15 residues. The germline V and J ends were trimmed by 4 bases and 0 bases, with 11 bases remaining between them. The CDR3 DNA follows: TGTGCCAGCAGCTCCTTCGTCGGTAGCACAGATACGCAGTATTTT. Amino acids: CASSSFVGSTDTQYF.

V gene TRBV7-9 combines with J gene TRBJ2-7, with D unresolved. The length of the CDR3 is 15 residues. The V gene's germline CDR1 is SEHNR and CDR2 FQNEAQ (reference sequence). V lost 1 base and J lost 0, with 10 bases in between. CDR3 bases: TGTGCCAGCAGCTTAGGTTACAGCAACTCCTACGAGCAGTACTTC. Protein: CASSLGYSNSYEQYF.

In this sample, this clonotype turned up a few times. The chain recombines TRBV28 with TRBJ1-5; D is unclear. Per germline, CDR1 MDHEN and CDR2 SYDVKM. The CDR3 sequence is 16 residues long. V shed 3 bases and J shed 3 bases, with 15 bases lying between them. CDR3: CASSLPGRRLNQPQHF. For the CDR3, the DNA is TGTGCCAGCAGTTTGCCCGGACGGCGGCTCAATCAGCCCCAGCATTTT.

A few counts support this clonotype. The chain employs TRBV7-8 and TRBJ2-3; D may be TRBD2 (6 bases). Trimming cost V 5 bases and J 0 bases, with 12 bases left between them. The CDR3 has 15 amino acids. The V gene's germline CDR1 is SGHVS and CDR2 FQNEAQ. The CDR3 nucleotides are TGTGCCAGCAGCCCACAGACTAGGAGCACAGATACGCAGTATTTT. This gives the protein CASSPQTRSTDTQYF. The full variable domain, with the rest looked up from reference TRBV7-8 and TRBJ2-3, is GAGVSQSPRYKVAKRGQDVALRCDPISGHVSLFWYQQALGQGPEFLTYFQNEAQLDKSGLPSDRFFAERPEGSVSTLKIQRTQQEDSAVYLCASSPQTRSTDTQYFGPGTRLTVL.

This clonotype came up a few times. J is TRBJ2-1 and V is TRBV4-1; 11 bases are a match to TRBD2. Germline values: CDR1 MGHRA, CDR2 YSYEKL. Trimming took 10 bases from V and 5 from J; bases not matched to a gene: 10. The CDR3 sequence is 15 residues long. This chain's CDR3 is CATNKVLAGDNEQFF. The CDR3 DNA is TGCGCCACAAACAAGGTACTAGCGGGAGACAATGAGCAGTTCTTC.

This sequence joins TRBV4-1 and TRBJ2-5; 7 bases map to TRBD2. After removal of 3 bases from V and 1 base from J, the junction contained 5 bases not matched to a gene. CDR1 is MGHRA, CDR2 YSYEKL, per germline. This CDR3 is 15 amino acids long. In DNA, the CDR3 is TGCGCCAGCAGCCAGGGCCGGGGGGTCCAAGAGACCCAGTACTTC. Amino acids: CASSQGRGVQETQYF.

The V and J genes are TRBV2 and TRBJ2-1; the D gene is possibly TRBD1 (6 bases). Trimming took 6 bases from V and 2 from J, leaving 14 bases between them. The length of the CDR3 is 15 residues. CDR1 is SNHLY, CDR2 FYNNEI, per germline. DNA for the CDR3: TGTGCCAGCAGAAACAGGGTTCGCACCTACAATGAGCAGTTCTTC. It translates to CASRNRVRTYNEQFF.

The chain combines TRBV29-1 with TRBJ2-1; TRBD2 might be the D (6 bases). Germline values: CDR1 SQVTM, CDR2 ANQGSEA. The V gene lost 2 bases and the J gene lost 8 bases, with 16 bases spanning the gap. The CDR3 runs 14 residues. The CDR3 sequence is CSVERRAGPDEQFF. As DNA, the CDR3 is TGCAGCGTTGAAAGGAGAGCGGGTCCCGATGAGCAGTTCTTC.

This chain links TRBV7-2 with TRBJ2-7; perhaps TRBD1 as D (6 bases). Trimming cost V 0 bases and J 3 bases, with 9 bases left between them. Germline lookup yields CDR1 SGHTA and CDR2 FQGNSA. The CDR3 spans 14 residues. The CDR3: CASSLAGQYYEQYF. As DNA, the CDR3 is TGTGCCAGCAGCTTAGCAGGACAGTACTACGAGCAGTACTTC.

The chain carries TRBV29-1 and TRBJ2-5; unclear D gene. This CDR3 has 13 residues. V was trimmed by 4 bases and J by 5 bases, leaving 14 bases between them. Germline CDR1 is SQVTM and CDR2 is ANQGSEA. The CDR3 region has the DNA TGCAGCGTTGTAAACGGCCTCTTGGAGACCCAGTACTTC. Translation gives CSVVNGLLETQYF.

This clonotype has a handful of counts. This sequence joins TRBV15 and TRBJ2-2; D gene ambiguous. Trimming left V 0 bases short and J 5 bases short, with 7 bases between. This CDR3 comprises 14 residues. Germline V lookup: CDR1 LNHNV, CDR2 YYDKDF (reference sequence). CDR3 DNA sequence: TGTGCCACCAGCAGAGATTTTGAAACCGGGGAGCTGTTTTTT. It codes for CATSRDFETGELFF.

The chain couples TRBV4-2 to TRBJ2-3; 13 positions agree with TRBD2. Trimming removed 4 bases from V and 1 base from J; junction bases left unmatched: 14. Germline V gives CDR1 LGHNA, CDR2 YNFKEQ. The CDR3 spans 20 residues. CDR3 in DNA: TGTGCCAGCAGCCGTATCCCCGGGACTAGCGGGATTATGGGCACAGATACGCAGTATTTT. Protein: CASSRIPGTSGIMGTDTQYF.

V gene TRBV6-2 or TRBV6-3 combines with J gene TRBJ2-1; TRBD1 agrees at 7 bases. The V gene's germline CDR1 is MNHEY and CDR2 SVGEGT. The length of the CDR3 is 14 residues. Losses at the gene ends were 2 bases for V and 8 bases for J; bases not matched to a gene: 6. The CDR3 DNA sequence: TGTGCCAGCAGTTACGGGGACAGTTTGTATGAGCAGTTCTTC. Amino acids: CASSYGDSLYEQFF.

The V and J genes are TRBV29-1 and TRBJ2-7; 7 bases agree with TRBD1. V was clipped by 0 bases and J by 4 bases; unmatched bases: 6. Germline values: CDR1 SQVTM, CDR2 ANQGSEA. The CDR3 runs to 14 residues. CDR3 region: CSVEEGSTGYEQYF. The CDR3 DNA reads as TGCAGCGTTGAAGAGGGCTCGACAGGGTACGAGCAGTACTTC.

The chain recombines TRBV18 with TRBJ2-7; 11 positions agree with TRBD1. V lost 6 bases and J lost 3; bases outside the gene matches: 10. CDR1 and CDR2 (germline): KGHSH, LQKENI. CDR3 length: 16 residues. In DNA, the CDR3 is TGTGCCAGCTCGCTTTACTCCGGGACAGGGGGCTACGAGCAGTACTTC. Protein sequence: CASSLYSGTGGYEQYF.

This clonotype came up a few times. V is TRBV2 and J is TRBJ2-3; D unresolved. Germline CDR1 and CDR2: SNHLY and FYNNEI. Trimming pared 7 bases from V and 6 bases from J, leaving 8 bases between. This CDR3 region has 11 residues. This CDR3 is CASTTRDTQYF. The CDR3 DNA sequence: TGTGCCAGCACCACCAGGGATACGCAGTATTTT. Using reference TRBV2 and TRBJ2-3 for the parts outside the CDR3, the full variable domain is EPEVTQTPSHQVTQMGQEVILRCVPISNHLYFYWYRQILGQKVEFLVSFYNNEISEKSEIFDDQFSVERPDGSNFTLKIRSTKLEDSAMYFCASTTRDTQYFGPGTRLTVL.